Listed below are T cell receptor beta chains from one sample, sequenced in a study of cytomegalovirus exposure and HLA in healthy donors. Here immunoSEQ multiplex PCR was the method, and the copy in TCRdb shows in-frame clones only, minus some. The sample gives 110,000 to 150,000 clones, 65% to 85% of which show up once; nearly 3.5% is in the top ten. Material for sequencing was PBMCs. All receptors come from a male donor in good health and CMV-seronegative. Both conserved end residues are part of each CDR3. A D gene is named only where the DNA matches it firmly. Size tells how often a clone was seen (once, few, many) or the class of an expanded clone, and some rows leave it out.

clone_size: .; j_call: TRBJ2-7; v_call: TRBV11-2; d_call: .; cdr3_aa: CASSPTAGRGIYEQYF; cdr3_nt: TGTGCCAGCAGCCCAACCGCGGGCAGGGGAATATACGAGCAGTACTTC
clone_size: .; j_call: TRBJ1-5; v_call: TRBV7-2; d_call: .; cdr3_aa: CASSLVPGSNQPQHF; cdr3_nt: TGTGCCAGCAGCTTAGTACCGGGGAGCAATCAGCCCCAGCATTTT
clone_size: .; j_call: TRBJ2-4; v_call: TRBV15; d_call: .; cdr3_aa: CATSRGGGRKNIQYF; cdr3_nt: TGTGCCACCAGCAGAGGGGGGGGCAGAAAAAACATTCAGTACTTC
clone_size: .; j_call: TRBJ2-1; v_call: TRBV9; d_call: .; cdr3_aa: CASSVGGGDNEQFF; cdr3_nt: TGTGCCAGCAGCGTGGGAGGGGGTGACAATGAGCAGTTCTTC
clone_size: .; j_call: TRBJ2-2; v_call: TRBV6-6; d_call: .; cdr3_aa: CASSYSSGYTGELFF; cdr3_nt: TGTGCCAGCAGTTACTCTTCAGGGTACACCGGGGAGCTGTTTTTT
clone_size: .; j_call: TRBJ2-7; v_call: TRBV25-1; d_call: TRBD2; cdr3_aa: CASSEASGSYEQYF; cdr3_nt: TGTGCCAGCAGTGAAGCTAGCGGGAGCTACGAGCAGTACTTC
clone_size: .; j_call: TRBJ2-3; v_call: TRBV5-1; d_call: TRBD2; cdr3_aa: CASSLNLAGTSDTQYF; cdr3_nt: TGCGCCAGCAGCTTAAATCTAGCGGGGACCTCAGATACGCAGTATTTT
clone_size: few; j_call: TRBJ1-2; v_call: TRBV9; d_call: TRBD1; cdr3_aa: CASSVYRDRLTPYGYTF; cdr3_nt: TGTGCCAGCAGCGTCTACAGGGACAGATTGACCCCCTATGGCTACACCTTC
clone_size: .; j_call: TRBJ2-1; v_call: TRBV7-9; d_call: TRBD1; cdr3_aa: CASSSGTDPYNEQFF; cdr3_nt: TGTGCCAGCAGCTCCGGGACAGATCCCTACAATGAGCAGTTCTTC
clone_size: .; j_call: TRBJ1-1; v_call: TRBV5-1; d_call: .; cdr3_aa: CASTDIPEGTEAFF; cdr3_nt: TGCGCCAGCACCGACATCCCAGAGGGCACTGAAGCTTTCTTT
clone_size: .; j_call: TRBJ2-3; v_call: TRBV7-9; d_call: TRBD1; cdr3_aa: CASSSFETGRSTDTQYF; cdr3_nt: TGTGCCAGCAGCTCCTTTGAGACAGGGAGAAGCACAGATACGCAGTATTTT
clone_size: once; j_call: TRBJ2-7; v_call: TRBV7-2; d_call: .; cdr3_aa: CASSRRGGPYEQYF; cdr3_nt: TGTGCCAGCAGCCGACGCGGAGGGCCCTACGAGCAGTACTTC
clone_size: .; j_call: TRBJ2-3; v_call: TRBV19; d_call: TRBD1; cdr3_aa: CASSPTGGITDTQYF; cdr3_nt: TGTGCCAGTAGTCCGACAGGGGGAATAACAGATACGCAGTATTTT
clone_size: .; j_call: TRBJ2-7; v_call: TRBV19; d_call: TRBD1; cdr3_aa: CASSAGTGPYEQYF; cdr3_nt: TGTGCCAGTAGTGCCGGGACAGGGCCCTACGAGCAGTACTTC
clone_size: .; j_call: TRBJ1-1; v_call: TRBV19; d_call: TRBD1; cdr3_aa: CASGQGSTEAFF; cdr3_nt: TGTGCCAGTGGACAGGGGTCCACTGAAGCTTTCTTT
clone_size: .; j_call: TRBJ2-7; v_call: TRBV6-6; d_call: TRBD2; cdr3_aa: CASRPFFGGVSYEQYF; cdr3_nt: TGTGCCAGCAGACCTTTTTTCGGGGGGGTATCGTACGAGCAGTACTTC
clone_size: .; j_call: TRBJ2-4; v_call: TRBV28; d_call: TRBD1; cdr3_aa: CASSLIRGNIQYF; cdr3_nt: TGTGCCAGCAGTTTAATCAGGGGGAACATTCAGTACTTC
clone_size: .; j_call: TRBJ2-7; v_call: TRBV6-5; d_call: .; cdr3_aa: CASSYLLREQYF; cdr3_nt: TGTGCCAGCAGTTACTTGCTACGCGAGCAGTACTTC
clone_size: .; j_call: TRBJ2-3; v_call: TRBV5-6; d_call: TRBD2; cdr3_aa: CASSPGLAGGYTQYF; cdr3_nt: TGTGCCAGCAGCCCAGGACTAGCGGGGGGTTATACGCAGTATTTT
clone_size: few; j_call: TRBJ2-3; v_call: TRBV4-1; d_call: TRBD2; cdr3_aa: CASSPKSGMLTDTQYF; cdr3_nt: TGCGCCAGCAGCCCCAAAAGCGGGATGTTAACAGATACGCAGTATTTT
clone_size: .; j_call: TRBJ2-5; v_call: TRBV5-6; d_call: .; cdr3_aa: CASSPEGGEETQYF; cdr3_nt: TGTGCCAGCAGCCCCGAGGGCGGTGAAGAGACCCAGTACTTC
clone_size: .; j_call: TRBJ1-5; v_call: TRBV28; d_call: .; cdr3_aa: CASSPGGGNQPQHF; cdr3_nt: TGTGCCAGCAGCCCCGGGGGTGGCAATCAGCCCCAGCATTTT
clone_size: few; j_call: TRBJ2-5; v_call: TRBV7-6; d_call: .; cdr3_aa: CASSPTNQETQYF; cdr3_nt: TGTGCCAGCAGCCCCACAAACCAAGAGACCCAGTACTTC
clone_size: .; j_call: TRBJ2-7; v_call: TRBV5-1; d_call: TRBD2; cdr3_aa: CASSPRGSYEQYF; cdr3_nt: TGCGCCAGCAGCCCCCGCGGGAGCTACGAGCAGTACTTC